This T cell receptor beta chain was captured in a study of cytomegalovirus exposure and HLA in healthy donors. Study overall: Later, an analysis reported that the 130 or so validation repertoires had used the same platform as the approximately 670 first-cohort repertoires.

This CDR3 has 14 amino acids. Germline assignment: CDR1 MNHEY and CDR2 SVGAGI. Trimming at V came to 4 bases and at J to 8 bases, leaving 6 bases not matched to a gene. With regard to this clone: Its antigen remains unidentified.

Whole-study findings and limits: Subsequent analysis revealed that first-cohort TCR clusters tended to co-occur in the approximately 120 validation repertoires. Despite most TCR sequences being rare, some public TCRs occurred in many donors. Reported performance of the classifier showed diagnosis of cytomegalovirus status with high specificity and sensitivity.

Sequenced by immunoSEQ multiplex PCR; TCRdb stores in-frame clones only, minus some. The data contain fewer than 150,000 clones, about 87% of them singletons. Source material: PBMCs. V gene TRBV6-5 combines with J gene TRBJ1-4, with 8 nucleotides matching TRBD1. The TCR originated in a man aged 18 to 30 in good health and CMV-seropositive. CDR3 loop: CASSWGQVNEKLFF. CDR3 nucleotide sequence: TGTGCCAGCAGTTGGGGACAGGTTAACGAAAAACTGTTTTTT.